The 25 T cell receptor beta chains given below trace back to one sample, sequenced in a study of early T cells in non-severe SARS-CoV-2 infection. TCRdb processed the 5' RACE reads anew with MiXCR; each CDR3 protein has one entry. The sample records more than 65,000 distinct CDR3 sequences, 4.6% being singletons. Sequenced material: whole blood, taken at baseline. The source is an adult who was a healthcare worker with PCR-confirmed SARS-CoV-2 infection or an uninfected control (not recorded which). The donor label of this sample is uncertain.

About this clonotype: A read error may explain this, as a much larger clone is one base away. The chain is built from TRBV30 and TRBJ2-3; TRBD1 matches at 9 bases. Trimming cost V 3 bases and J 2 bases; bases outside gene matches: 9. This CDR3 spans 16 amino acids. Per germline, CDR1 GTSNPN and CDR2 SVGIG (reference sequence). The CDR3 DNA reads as TGTGCCTGGAGCGTATTGGGGACAGGGAACACAGATACGCAGTATTTT. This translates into CAWSVLGTGNTDTQYF.

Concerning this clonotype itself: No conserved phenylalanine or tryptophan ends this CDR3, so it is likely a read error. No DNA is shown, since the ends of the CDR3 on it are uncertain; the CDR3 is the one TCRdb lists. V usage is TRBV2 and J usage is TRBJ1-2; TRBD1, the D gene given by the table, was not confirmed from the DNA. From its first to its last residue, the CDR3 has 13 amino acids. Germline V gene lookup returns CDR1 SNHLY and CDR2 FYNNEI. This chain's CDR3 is CASSDVQGVYFSL.

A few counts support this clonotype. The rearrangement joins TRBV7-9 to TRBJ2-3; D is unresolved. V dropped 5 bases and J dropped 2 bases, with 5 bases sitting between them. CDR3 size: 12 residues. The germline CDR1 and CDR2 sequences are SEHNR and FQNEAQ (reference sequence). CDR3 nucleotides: TGTGCCAGCAGCCCCTACACAGATACGCAGTATTTT. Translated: CASSPYTDTQYF.

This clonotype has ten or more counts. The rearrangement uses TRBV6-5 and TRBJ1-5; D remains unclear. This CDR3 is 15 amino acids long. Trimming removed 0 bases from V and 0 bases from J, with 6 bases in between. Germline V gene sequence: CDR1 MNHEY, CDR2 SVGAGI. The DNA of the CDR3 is TGTGCCAGCAGTTACTCGGGCGCTAGCAATCAGCCCCAGCATTTT. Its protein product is CASSYSGASNQPQHF.

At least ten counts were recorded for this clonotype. Written as DNA, the CDR3 is TGTGCCAGCAGTTCTGGGAGGGCCGGCAATCAGCCCCAGCATTTT. Its translation is CASSSGRAGNQPQHF. This chain uses TRBV6-6 with TRBJ1-5; D remains ambiguous. The CDR3 runs 15 residues. With 4 bases removed from V and 2 bases from J, the gap between germline ends came to 12 bases. Per the germline V gene, CDR1 is MNHNY and CDR2 is SVGAGI (reference sequence).

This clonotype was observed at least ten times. The CDR3 bases are TGTGCCAGCAGCTTAGGCACAGGGAGGATCCGCACTTCAACTAATGAAAAACTGTTTTTT. Protein: CASSLGTGRIRTSTNEKLFF. The chain combines TRBV11-2 with TRBJ1-4; tentatively, D is TRBD1 (6 bases). The CDR3 is 20 residues long. V lost 1 base, J lost 0 bases, and 21 bases lay in between. CDR1 is SGHAT and CDR2 is FQNNGV in the germline V gene.

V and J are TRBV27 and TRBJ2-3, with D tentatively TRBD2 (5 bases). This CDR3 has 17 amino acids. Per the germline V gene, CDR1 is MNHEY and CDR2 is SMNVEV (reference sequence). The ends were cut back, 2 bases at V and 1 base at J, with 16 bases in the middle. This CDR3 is CASSLIATIGGTDTQYF. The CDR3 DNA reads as TGTGCCAGCAGTTTAATAGCGACCATAGGAGGCACAGATACGCAGTATTTT.

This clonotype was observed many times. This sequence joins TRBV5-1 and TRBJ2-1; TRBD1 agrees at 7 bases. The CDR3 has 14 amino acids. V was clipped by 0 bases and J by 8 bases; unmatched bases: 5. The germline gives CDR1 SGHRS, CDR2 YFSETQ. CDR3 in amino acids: CASSLEGAADEQFF. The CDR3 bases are TGCGCCAGCAGCTTGGAGGGGGCGGCTGATGAGCAGTTCTTC.

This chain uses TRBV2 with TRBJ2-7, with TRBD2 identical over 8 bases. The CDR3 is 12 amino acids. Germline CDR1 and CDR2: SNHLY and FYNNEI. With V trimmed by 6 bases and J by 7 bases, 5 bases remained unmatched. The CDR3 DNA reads TGTGCCAGCAGCTTAGTAGCGGGGGAGCAGTACTTC. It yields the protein CASSLVAGEQYF.

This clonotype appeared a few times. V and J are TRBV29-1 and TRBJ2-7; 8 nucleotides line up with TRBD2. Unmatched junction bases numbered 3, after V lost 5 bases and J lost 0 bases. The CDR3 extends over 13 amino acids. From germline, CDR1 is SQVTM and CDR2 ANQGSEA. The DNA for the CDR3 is TGCAGCGTTCGGGGGGGGAGCTCCTACGAGCAGTACTTC. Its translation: CSVRGGSSYEQYF.

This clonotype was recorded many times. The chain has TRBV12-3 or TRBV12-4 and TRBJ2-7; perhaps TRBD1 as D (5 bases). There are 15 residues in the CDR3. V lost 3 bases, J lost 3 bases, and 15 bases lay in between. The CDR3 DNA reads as TGTGCCAGCAGTTTTGGGGCGAGCAAACACTACGAGCAGTACTTC. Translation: CASSFGASKHYEQYF.

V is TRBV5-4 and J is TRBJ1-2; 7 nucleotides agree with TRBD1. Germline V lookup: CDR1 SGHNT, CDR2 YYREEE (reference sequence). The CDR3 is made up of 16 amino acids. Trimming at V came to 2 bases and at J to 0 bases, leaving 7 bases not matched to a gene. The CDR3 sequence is CASSLEPGQTNYGYTF. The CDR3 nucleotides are TGTGCCAGCAGCTTAGAACCGGGACAGACTAACTATGGCTACACCTTC.

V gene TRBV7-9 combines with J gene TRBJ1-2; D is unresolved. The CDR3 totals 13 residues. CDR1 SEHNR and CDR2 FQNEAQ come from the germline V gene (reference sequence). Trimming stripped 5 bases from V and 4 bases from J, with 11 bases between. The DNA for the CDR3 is TGTGCCAGCAGCACCCCGCCCCCCTATGGCTACACCTTC. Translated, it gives CASSTPPPYGYTF.

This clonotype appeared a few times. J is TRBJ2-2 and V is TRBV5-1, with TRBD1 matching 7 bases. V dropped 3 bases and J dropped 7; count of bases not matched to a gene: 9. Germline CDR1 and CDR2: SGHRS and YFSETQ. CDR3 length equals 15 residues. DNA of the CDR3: TGCGCCAGCAGCTCCCGGCAGGGGGAATACGGGGAGCTGTTTTTT. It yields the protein CASSSRQGEYGELFF.

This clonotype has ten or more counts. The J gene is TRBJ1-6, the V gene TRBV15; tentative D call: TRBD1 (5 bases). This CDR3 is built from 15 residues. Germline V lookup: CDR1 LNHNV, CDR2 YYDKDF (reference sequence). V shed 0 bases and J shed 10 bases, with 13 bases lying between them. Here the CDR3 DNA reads TGTGCCACCAGCAGAGAATCAGGGCTTAACTCACCCCTCCACTTT. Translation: CATSRESGLNSPLHF. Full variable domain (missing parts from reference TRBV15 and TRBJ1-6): DAMVIQNPRYQVTQFGKPVTLSCSQTLNHNVMYWYQQKSSQAPKLLFHYYDKDFNNEADTPDNFQSRRPNTSFCFLDIRSPGLGDTAMYLCATSRESGLNSPLHFGNGTRLTVT.

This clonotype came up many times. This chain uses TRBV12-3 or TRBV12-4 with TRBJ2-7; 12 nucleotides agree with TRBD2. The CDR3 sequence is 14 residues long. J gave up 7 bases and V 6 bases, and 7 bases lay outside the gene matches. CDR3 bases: TGTGCCAGCAGCCTCCTGGGGACTAGCGGGGAGCAGTACTTC. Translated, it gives CASSLLGTSGEQYF.

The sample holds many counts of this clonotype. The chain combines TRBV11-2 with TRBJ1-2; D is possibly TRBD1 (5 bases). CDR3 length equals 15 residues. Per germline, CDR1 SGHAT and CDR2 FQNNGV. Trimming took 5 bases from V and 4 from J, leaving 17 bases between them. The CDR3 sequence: CASSPSAGGTYGYTF. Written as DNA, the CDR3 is TGTGCCAGCAGCCCATCCGCGGGGGGAACCTATGGCTACACCTTC. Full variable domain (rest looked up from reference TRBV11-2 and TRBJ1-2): EAGVAQSPRYKIIEKRQSVAFWCNPISGHATLYWYQQILGQGPKLLIQFQNNGVVDDSQLPKDRFSAERLKGVDSTLKIQPAKLEDSAVYLCASSPSAGGTYGYTFGSGTRLTVV.

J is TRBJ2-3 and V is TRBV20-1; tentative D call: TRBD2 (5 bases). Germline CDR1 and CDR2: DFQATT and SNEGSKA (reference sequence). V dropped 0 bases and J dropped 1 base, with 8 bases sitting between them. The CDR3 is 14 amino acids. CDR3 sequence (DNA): TGCAGTGCTAGAGAAGAGGGTGGCACAGATACGCAGTATTTT. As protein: CSAREEGGTDTQYF.

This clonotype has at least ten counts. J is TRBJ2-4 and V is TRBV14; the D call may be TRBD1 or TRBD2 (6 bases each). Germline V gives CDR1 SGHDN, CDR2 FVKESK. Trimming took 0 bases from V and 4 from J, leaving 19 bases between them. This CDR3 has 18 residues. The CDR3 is CASSQDKGVQGLKNIQYF. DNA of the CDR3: TGTGCCAGCAGCCAAGATAAAGGGGTACAGGGACTGAAAAACATTCAGTACTTC.

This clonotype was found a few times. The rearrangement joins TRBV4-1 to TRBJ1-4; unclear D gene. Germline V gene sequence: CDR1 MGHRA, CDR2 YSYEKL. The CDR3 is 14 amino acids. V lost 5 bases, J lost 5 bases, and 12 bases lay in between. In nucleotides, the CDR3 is TGCGCCAGCAGCTTAGGGCTGATAAATGAAAAACTGTTTTTT. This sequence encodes CASSLGLINEKLFF.

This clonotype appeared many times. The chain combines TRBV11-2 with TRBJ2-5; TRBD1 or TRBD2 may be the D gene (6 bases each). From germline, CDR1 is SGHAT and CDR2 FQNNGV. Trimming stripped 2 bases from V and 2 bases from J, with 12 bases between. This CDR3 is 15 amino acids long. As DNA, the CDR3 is TGTGCCAGCAGCTTACTACGGGGGCCTCAAGAGACCCAGTACTTC. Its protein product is CASSLLRGPQETQYF. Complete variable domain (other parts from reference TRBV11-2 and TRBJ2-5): EAGVAQSPRYKIIEKRQSVAFWCNPISGHATLYWYQQILGQGPKLLIQFQNNGVVDDSQLPKDRFSAERLKGVDSTLKIQPAKLEDSAVYLCASSLLRGPQETQYFGPGTRLLVL.

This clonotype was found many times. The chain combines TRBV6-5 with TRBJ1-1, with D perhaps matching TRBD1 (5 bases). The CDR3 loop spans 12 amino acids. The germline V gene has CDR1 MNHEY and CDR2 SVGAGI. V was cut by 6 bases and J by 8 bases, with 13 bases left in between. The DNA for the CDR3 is TGTGCCAGCAGCTCTTTCGGGACGGAAGCTTTCTTT. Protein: CASSSFGTEAFF.

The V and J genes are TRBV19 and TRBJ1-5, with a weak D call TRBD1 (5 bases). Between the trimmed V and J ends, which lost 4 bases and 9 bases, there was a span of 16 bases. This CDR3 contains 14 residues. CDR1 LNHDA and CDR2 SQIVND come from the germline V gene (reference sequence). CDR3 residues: CASSTGTLEWPQHF. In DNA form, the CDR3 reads TGTGCCAGTAGTACGGGGACCCTCGAATGGCCCCAGCATTTT.

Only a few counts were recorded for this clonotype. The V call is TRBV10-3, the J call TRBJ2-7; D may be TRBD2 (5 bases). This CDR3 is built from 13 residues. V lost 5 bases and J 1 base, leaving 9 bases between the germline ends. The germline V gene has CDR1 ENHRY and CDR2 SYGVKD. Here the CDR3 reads CAISPPGSYEQYF. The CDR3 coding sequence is TGTGCCATCAGTCCCCCGGGGTCCTACGAGCAGTACTTC.

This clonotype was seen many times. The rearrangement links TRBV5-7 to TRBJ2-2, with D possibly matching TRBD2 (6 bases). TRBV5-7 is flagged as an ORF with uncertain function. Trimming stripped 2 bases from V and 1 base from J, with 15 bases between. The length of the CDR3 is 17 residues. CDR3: CASSFVMEGKNTGELFF. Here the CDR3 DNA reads TGTGCCAGCAGCTTCGTGATGGAGGGAAAGAACACCGGGGAGCTGTTTTTT.